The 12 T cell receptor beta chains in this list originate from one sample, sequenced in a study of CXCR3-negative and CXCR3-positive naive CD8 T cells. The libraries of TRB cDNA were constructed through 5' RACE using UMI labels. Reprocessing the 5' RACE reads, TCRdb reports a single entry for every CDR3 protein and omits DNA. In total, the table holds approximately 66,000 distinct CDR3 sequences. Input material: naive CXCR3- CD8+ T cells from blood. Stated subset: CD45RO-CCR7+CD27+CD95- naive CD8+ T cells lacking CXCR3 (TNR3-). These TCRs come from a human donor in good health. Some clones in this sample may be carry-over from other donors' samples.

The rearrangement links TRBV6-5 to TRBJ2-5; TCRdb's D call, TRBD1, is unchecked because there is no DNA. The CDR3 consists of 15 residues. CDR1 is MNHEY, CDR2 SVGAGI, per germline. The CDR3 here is CASRTGQLTAETQYF.

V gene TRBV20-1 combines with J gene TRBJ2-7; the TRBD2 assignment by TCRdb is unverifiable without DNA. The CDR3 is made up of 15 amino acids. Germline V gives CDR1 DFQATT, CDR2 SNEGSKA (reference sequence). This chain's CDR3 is CSARPSTYPPYEQYF.

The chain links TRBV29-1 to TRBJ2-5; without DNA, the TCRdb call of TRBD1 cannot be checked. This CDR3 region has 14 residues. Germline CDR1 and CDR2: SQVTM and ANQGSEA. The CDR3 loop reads CSVGRQGIPKTQYF.

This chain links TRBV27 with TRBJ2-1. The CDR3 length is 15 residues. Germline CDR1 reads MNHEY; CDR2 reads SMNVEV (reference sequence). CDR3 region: CASGPFWESYNEQFF.

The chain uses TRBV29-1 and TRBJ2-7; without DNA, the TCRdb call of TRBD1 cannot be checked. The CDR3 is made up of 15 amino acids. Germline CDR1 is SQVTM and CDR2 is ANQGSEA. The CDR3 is CSVEDGGTVSYEQYF.

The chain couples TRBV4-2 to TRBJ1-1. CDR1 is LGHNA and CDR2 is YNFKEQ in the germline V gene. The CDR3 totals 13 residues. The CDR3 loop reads CASSPLGRGEAFF.

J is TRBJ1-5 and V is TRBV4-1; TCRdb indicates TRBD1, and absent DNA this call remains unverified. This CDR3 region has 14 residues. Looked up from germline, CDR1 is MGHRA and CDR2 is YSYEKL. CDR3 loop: CASSQAAGDQPQHF.

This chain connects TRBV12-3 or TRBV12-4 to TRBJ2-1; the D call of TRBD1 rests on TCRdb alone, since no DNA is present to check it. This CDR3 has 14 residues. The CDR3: CASSDGTRQIEQFF.

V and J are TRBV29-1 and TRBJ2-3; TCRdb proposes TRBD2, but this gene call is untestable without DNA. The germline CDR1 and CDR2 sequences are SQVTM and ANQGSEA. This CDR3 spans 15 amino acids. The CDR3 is CSAKTSGGETDTQYF.

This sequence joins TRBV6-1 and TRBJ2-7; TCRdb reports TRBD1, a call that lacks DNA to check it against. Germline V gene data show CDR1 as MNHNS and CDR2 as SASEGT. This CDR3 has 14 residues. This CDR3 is CASSARGRPGEQYF.

The chain's CDR3 is CASSIGGEVETQYF. The chain has TRBV7-9 and TRBJ2-5; TCRdb names TRBD2, which stays unverified in the absence of DNA. Germline CDR1 reads SEHNR; CDR2 reads FQNEAQ (reference sequence). CDR3 length: 14 residues.

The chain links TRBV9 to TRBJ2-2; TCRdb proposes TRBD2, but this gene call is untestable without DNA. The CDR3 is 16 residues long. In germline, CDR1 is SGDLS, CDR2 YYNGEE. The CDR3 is CASSPKGLANTGELFF. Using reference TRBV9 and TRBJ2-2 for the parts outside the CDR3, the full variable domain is DSGVTQTPKHLITATGQRVTLRCSPRSGDLSVYWYQQSLDQGLQFLIQYYNGEERAKGNILERFSAQQFPDLHSELNLSSLELGDSALYFCASSPKGLANTGELFFGEGSRLTVL.